This TCR beta chain is drawn from a study of control samples from healthy donors and cancer patients. The germline V gene has CDR1 MGHRA and CDR2 YSYEKL. V lost 0 bases to trimming and J lost 7 bases, with 13 bases between them. This CDR3 is 14 amino acids long. The data were produced by immunoSEQ multiplex PCR, yet TCRdb's version contains in-frame clones alone and is incomplete. The data show around 180,000 clones, around 92% seen once. The specimen was blood. This rearrangement joins TRBV4-1 to TRBJ2-7; unclear D gene. This clonotype was obtained from a woman aged 40 to 49 in good health. CDR3 loop: CASSQDRALMEQYF. The DNA for the CDR3 is TGCGCCAGCAGCCAAGATCGGGCCCTGATGGAGCAGTACTTC.